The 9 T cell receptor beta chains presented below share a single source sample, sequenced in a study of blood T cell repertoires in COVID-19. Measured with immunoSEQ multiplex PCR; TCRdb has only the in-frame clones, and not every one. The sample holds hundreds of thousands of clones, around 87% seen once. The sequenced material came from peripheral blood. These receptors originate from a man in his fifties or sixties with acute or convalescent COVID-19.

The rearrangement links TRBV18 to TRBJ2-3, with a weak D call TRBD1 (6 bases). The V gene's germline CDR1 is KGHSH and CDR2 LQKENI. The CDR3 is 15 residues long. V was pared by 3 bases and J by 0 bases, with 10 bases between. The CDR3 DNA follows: TGTGCCAGCTCACCCCCTGGACAGAGCACAGATACGCAGTATTTT. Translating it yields CASSPPGQSTDTQYF.

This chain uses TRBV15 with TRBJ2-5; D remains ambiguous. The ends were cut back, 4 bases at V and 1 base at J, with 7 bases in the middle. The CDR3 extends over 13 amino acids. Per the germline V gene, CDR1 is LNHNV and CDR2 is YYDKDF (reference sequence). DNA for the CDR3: TGTGCCACCAGCATACGGTCCCAAGAGACCCAGTACTTC. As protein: CATSIRSQETQYF.

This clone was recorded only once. The CDR3 is CASSVVEGYNEQFF. In nucleotides, the CDR3 is TGTGCCAGCAGCGTAGTGGAGGGATACAATGAGCAGTTCTTC. The chain uses TRBV9 and TRBJ2-1; possibly TRBD2 for D (6 bases). Germline loops: CDR1 SGDLS, CDR2 YYNGEE. Trimming left V 0 bases short and J 4 bases short, with 8 bases between. The CDR3 has 14 residues.

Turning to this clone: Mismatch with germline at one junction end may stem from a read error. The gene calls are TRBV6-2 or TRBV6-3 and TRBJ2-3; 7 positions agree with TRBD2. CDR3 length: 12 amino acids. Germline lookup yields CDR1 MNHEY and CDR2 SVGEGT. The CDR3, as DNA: TGTGCCGGCAGCTGGGGGGGAAGTGTGCAGTATTTT. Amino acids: CAGSWGGSVQYF.

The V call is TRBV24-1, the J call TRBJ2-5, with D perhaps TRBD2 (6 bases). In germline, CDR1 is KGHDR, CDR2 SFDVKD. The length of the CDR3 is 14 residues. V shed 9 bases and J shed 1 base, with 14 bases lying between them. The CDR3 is CATRAGPSQETQYF. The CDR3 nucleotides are TGTGCCACCCGCGCGGGGCCATCCCAAGAGACCCAGTACTTC.

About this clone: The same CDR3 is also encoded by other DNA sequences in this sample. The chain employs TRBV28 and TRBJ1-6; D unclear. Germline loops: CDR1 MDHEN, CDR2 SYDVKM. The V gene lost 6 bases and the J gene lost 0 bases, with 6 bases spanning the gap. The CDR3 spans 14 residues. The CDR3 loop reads CASSSSSYNSPLHF. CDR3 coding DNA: TGTGCCAGCAGCTCGAGCTCCTATAATTCACCCCTCCACTTT. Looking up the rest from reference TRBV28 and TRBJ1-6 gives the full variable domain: DVKVTQSSRYLVKRTGEKVFLECVQDMDHENMFWYRQDPGLGLRLIYFSYDVKMKEKGDIPEGYSVSREKKERFSLILESASTNQTSMYLCASSSSSYNSPLHFGNGTRLTVT.

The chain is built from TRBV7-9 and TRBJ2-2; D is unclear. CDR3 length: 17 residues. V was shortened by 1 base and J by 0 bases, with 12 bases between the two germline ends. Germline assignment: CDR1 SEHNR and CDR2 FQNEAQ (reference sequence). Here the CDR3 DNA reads TGTGCCAGCAGCTTAGGTCTCGGGTCCTCGAACACCGGGGAGCTGTTTTTT. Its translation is CASSLGLGSSNTGELFF.

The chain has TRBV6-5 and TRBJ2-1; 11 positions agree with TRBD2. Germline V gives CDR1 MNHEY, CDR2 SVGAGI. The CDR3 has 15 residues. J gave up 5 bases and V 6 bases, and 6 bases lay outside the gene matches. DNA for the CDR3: TGTGCCAGCAGACAACTAGCGGGGGCCGACAATGAGCAGTTCTTC. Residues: CASRQLAGADNEQFF.

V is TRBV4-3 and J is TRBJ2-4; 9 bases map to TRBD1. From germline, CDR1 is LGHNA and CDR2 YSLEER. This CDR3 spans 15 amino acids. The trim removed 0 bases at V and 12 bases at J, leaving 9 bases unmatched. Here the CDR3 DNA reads TGCGCCAGCAGCCAAGAGGTCGCGGGACAGGGACATCAGTACTTC. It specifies CASSQEVAGQGHQYF.